The sequence of this T cell receptor beta chain was determined in a study of blood T cell repertoires in COVID-19. Turning to the study itself: The study drew acute and convalescent COVID-19 samples from the United States, Italy and Spain.

The CDR3 is 14 residues long. V dropped 7 bases and J dropped 0 bases, with 12 bases sitting between them. CDR1 and CDR2 from the germline V gene are MNHEY and SVGAGI. In the source study's methods: For nucleated cells, counts were estimated from reference gene primer amplification. Here immunoSEQ multiplex PCR was the method, and the copy in TCRdb shows in-frame clones only, minus some. The V and J calls and clone size were taken over from that table, and D and trimming were inferred from the DNA. The sample consists of approximately 16,000 clones, approximately 90% of them appearing once. The sequencing input was peripheral blood. The receptor's source is an elderly man with acute or convalescent COVID-19. The V call is TRBV6-5, the J call TRBJ1-1; the D gene is possibly TRBD1 (5 bases). The CDR3 sequence is CASIPLGVNTEAFF. Here the CDR3 DNA reads TGTGCCAGCATCCCCCTAGGGGTGAACACTGAAGCTTTCTTT.